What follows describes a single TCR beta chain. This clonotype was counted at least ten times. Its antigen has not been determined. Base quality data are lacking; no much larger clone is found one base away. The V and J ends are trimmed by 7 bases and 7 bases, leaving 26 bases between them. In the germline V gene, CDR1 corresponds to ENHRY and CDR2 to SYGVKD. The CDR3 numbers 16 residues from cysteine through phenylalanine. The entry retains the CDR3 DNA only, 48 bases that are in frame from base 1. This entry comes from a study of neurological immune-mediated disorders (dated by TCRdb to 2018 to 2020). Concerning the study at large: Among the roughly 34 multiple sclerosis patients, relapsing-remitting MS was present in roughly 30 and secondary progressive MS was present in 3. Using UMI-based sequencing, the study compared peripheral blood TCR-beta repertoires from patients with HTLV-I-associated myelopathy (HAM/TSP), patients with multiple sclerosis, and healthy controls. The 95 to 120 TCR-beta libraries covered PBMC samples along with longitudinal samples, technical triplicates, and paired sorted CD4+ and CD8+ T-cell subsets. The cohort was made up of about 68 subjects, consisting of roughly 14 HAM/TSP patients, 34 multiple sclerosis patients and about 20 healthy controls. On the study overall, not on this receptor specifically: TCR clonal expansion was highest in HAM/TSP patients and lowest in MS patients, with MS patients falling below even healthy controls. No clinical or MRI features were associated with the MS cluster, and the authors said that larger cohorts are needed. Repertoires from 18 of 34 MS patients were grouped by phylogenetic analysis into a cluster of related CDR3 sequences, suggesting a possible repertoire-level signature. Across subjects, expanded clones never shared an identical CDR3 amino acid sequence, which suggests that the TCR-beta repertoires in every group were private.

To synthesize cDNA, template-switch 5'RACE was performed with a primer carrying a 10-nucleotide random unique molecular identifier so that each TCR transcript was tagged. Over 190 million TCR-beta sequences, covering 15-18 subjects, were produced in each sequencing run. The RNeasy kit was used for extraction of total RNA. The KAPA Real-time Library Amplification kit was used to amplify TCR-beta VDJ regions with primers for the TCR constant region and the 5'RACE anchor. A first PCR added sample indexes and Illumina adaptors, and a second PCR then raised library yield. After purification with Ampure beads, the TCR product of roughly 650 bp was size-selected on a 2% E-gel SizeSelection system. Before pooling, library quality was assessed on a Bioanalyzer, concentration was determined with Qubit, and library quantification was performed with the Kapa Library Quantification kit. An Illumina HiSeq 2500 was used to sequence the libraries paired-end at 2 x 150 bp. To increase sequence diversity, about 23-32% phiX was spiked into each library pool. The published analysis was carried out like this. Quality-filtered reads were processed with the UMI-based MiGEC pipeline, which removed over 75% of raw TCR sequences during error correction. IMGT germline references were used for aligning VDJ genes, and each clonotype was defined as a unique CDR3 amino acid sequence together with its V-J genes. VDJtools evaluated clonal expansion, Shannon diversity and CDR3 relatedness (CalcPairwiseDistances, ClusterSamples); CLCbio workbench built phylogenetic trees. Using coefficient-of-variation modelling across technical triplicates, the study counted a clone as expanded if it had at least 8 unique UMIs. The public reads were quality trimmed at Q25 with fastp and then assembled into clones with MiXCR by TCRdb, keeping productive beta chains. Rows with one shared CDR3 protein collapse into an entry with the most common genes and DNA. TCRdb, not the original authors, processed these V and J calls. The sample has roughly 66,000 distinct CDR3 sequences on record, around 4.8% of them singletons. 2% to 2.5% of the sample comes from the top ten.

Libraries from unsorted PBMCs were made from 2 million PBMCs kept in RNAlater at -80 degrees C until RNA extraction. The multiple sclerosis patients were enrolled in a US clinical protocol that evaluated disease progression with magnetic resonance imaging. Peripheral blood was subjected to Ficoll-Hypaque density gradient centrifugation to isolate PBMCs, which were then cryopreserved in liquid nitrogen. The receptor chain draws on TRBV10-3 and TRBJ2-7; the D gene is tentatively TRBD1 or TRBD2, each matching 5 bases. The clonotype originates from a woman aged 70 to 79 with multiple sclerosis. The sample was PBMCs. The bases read TGTGCCATCAACCGGGACGGTGGAGTTTTTGGGCCAGAGCAGTACTTC. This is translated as CAINRDGGVFGPEQYF.